The entry that follows covers one T cell receptor (beta chain) sequence. The sample originates from a study of blood T cell repertoires in COVID-19. Study as a whole: T cells, B-cell-depleted T cells, or PBMCs provided the cDNA or gDNA that served as material.

The germline V gene has CDR1 MDHEN and CDR2 SYDVKM. The CDR3 is made up of 13 amino acids. V was pared by 7 bases and J by 2 bases, with 12 bases between. In the authors' methods: Researchers report that nucleated cell counts were estimated from reference gene primer amplification. TCRdb's table, derived via immunoSEQ multiplex PCR, lists solely in-frame clones and lacks some. That table supplies the V and J calls and clone size; D and trimming were determined from the DNA. This table has about 270,000 clones, 91% appearing once. This receptor was obtained from a middle-aged man who had been exposed to COVID-19. Sequencing input: PBMCs or T cells enriched from blood (not recorded which). The chain joins TRBV28 to TRBJ2-7; TRBD2 is a possible D gene (6 bases). CDR3 protein: CASTRERTYEQYF. The CDR3 DNA reads as TGTGCCAGCACCCGGGAGCGGACCTACGAGCAGTACTTC.